The 8 T cell receptor beta chains in this list originate from one sample, sequenced in a study of graft-versus-host responses after intestinal transplantation. Libraries were prepared by immunoSEQ multiplex PCR; TCRdb keeps only in-frame clonotypes and omits some of them. The sample includes tens of thousands of clones, 91% of them seen just once. Their cognate antigens are unknown. The sequences come from unstimulated CD8+ T cells sorted from spleen or lymph node cells, collected before transplant. These receptors were taken from a human donor who was the organ donor for an intestinal transplant.

The chain combines TRBV6-1 with TRBJ1-4, with 7 bases matching TRBD1. The length of the CDR3 is 14 residues. CDR1 MNHNS and CDR2 SASEGT come from the germline V gene. V lost 7 bases and J lost 7; bases outside the gene matches: 9. For the CDR3, the DNA is TGTGCCAGCACCCCCAGAGGGGGCGGTGAAAAACTGTTTTTT. Its translation: CASTPRGGGEKLFF.

This clone was detected only a few times. This chain uses TRBV6-5 with TRBJ1-1; D not resolved. CDR3 length: 14 residues. Between the trimmed V and J ends, which lost 2 bases and 6 bases, there was a span of 13 bases. The germline gives CDR1 MNHEY, CDR2 SVGAGI. For the CDR3, the DNA is TGTGCCAGCAGTTACAGCCACATAAGCCCTGAAGCTTTCTTT. It codes for CASSYSHISPEAFF.

The gene calls are TRBV12-5 and TRBJ1-1; D is uncertain. The CDR3 consists of 8 residues. CDR1 and CDR2 from the germline V gene are LGHNT and FRNRAP. Trimming took 11 bases from V and 6 from J, leaving 4 bases between them. CDR3 protein: CAAPEAFF. In DNA, the CDR3 is TGTGCTGCACCTGAAGCTTTCTTT.

The V gene is TRBV5-1, the J gene TRBJ2-4; either TRBD1 or TRBD2 may fit D (6 bases each). The CDR3 spans 15 residues. Germline lookup yields CDR1 SGHRS and CDR2 YFSETQ. The V and J ends lost 7 bases and 8 bases respectively, with 22 bases between them. This chain's CDR3 is CASEAGTNRDDIQYF. In nucleotides, the CDR3 is TGCGCCAGCGAGGCGGGGACCAACAGGGATGACATTCAGTACTTC.

This chain links TRBV7-3 with TRBJ1-1; D perhaps matches TRBD1 (5 bases). Germline loops: CDR1 SGHTA, CDR2 FQGTGA. Trimming removed 2 bases at V and 1 base at J, with 8 bases between. The CDR3 is 14 amino acids. The CDR3 loop reads CASSLGQGNTEAFF. The CDR3 DNA reads as TGTGCCAGCAGCTTAGGTCAGGGGAACACTGAAGCTTTCTTT.

This rearrangement joins TRBV12-2 to TRBJ1-4; the D call of TRBD1 is as the table states it, not checked on the DNA. TRBV12-2 is tagged as a pseudogene. This CDR3 spans 15 amino acids. CDR3 DNA: TGTGCAAGTCGTGCGGACAGGGGGTATGGTGAAAAACTGTTTTTT. Translating it yields CASRADRGYGEKLFF.

The genes are TRBV4-1 and TRBJ2-1; weak D call: TRBD2 (6 bases). With 0 bases removed from V and 0 bases from J, the gap between germline ends came to 12 bases. The V gene's germline CDR1 is MGHRA and CDR2 YSYEKL. The CDR3 is made up of 17 amino acids. The CDR3 DNA follows: TGCGCCAGCAGCCAAGATGGGACCGGGAGCTCCTACAATGAGCAGTTCTTC. The encoded protein is CASSQDGTGSSYNEQFF.

The chain has TRBV27 and TRBJ2-7; D is perhaps TRBD1 or TRBD2 (5 bases each). The CDR3 spans 14 residues. The germline CDR1 and CDR2 sequences are MNHEY and SMNVEV (reference sequence). Trimming removed 7 bases at V and 4 bases at J, with 17 bases between. This CDR3 is CASTRERGPYEQYF. The CDR3 DNA sequence: TGTGCCAGCACCAGGGAGAGGGGACCTTACGAGCAGTACTTC.